This TCR beta chain was sequenced for a study of T cell repertoires in cytomegalovirus infection. Study-level information: Recently identified HLA-C-restricted CMV epitopes were among the peptides used. The public TCR beta signatures pointed to both CMV infection and matching HLA type. Study outcomes and limitations: The ex vivo response was dominated by HLA-C-restricted CMV-specific TCR beta clonotypes.

TCRdb fed the reads into MiXCR, producing one record per CDR3 protein. Of about 150,000 distinct CDR3 sequences in the sample, more than 25% were seen once. Trimming stripped 6 bases from V and 0 bases from J, with 12 bases between. The CDR3 consists of 15 residues. There are a few counts of this clonotype. Its antigen is currently unknown. The material sequenced was CD8+ T cells from cultured PBMCs, taken from culture after CMV antigen stimulation. This rearrangement joins TRBV12-3 or TRBV12-4 to TRBJ1-3; tentative D call: TRBD1 (5 bases). This sequence was found in a human donor in good health (CMV status not recorded). Some clones in this sample may be carry-over from other donors' samples. For the CDR3, the DNA is TGTGCCAGCAGGACCCCCAGGGACTCTGGAAACACCATATATTTT. Its translation: CASRTPRDSGNTIYF.